Following are 3 T cell receptor beta chains from one sample sequenced in a study of cytomegalovirus exposure and HLA in healthy donors. Primers included in the PCR were 60 Vbeta and 13 Jbeta primers. TCRdb's table, derived via immunoSEQ multiplex PCR, lists solely in-frame clones and lacks some. The repertoire holds roughly 110,000 clones, with 65% to 90% as singletons. Input material: PBMCs. The receptors derive from a man over 45 in good health and CMV-seronegative.

V and J are TRBV19 and TRBJ1-1; D remains unclear. This CDR3 is 13 amino acids long. Germline CDR1 LNHDA, CDR2 SQIVND (reference sequence). Trimming took off 7 bases at V and 3 bases at J, with 12 bases between the two ends. CDR3 nucleotide sequence: TGTGCCAGTACTGAGGTAATGGACACTGAAGCTTTCTTT. This gives the protein CASTEVMDTEAFF. Filled out from reference TRBV19 and TRBJ1-1, the complete variable domain reads DGGITQSPKYLFRKEGQNVTLSCEQNLNHDAMYWYRQDPGQGLRLIYYSQIVNDFQKGDIAEGYSVSREKKESFPLTVTSAQKNPTAFYLCASTEVMDTEAFFGQGTRLTVV.

The chain couples TRBV29-1 to TRBJ2-1; 7 bases line up with TRBD1. Germline V gene data show CDR1 as SQVTM and CDR2 as ANQGSEA. V gave up 8 bases and J gave up 3 bases; unmatched junction bases: 7. There are 13 residues in the CDR3. CDR3 in DNA: TGCAGCTTTTACCGGGACAGCTACAATGAGCAGTTCTTC. As protein: CSFYRDSYNEQFF.

V and J are TRBV5-4 and TRBJ2-5; D not certain. V lost 0 bases to trimming and J lost 2 bases, with 8 bases between them. The CDR3 covers 14 residues. Germline CDR1 and CDR2: SGHNT and YYREEE (reference sequence). CDR3 residues: CASSLVSVQETQYF. Here the CDR3 DNA reads TGTGCCAGCAGCTTGGTGTCGGTGCAAGAGACCCAGTACTTC.